The rows below give T cell receptor beta chains drawn from one sample of a study of blood T cell repertoires in COVID-19. Sequencing used immunoSEQ multiplex PCR; TCRdb keeps in-frame clones, though not all of them. The table shows approximately 350,000 clones, with 88% occurring only once. Source material: peripheral blood. Every receptor here comes from a woman aged 70-85 years with COVID-19, enrolled during active disease. CDR3s include the opening cysteine and the closing phenylalanine or tryptophan. D genes are given only for firm matches. Clone size is not always given. Where it is, it says once, few, many or a class for expanded clones.

clone_size,d_call,v_call,j_call,cdr3_aa,cdr3_nt
.,TRBD2,TRBV6-2/TRBV6-3,TRBJ2-3,CASSYIGAVVSGNTQYF,TGTGCCAGCAGTTACATTGGAGCCGTCGTTAGCGGGAATACGCAGTATTTT
.,.,TRBV13,TRBJ2-1,CASSLGALGPKLHLDNEQFF,TGTGCCAGCAGCTTAGGAGCTCTGGGCCCGAAGTTACACTTGGACAATGAGCAGTTCTTC
once,.,TRBV5-1,TRBJ2-1,CASSLGGFSYNEQFF,TGCGCCAGCAGCTTGGGGGGCTTCTCCTACAATGAGCAGTTCTTC
.,.,TRBV27,TRBJ1-2,CASSWAGAHYGYTF,TGTGCCAGCAGTTGGGCAGGGGCACACTATGGCTACACCTTC
.,TRBD1,TRBV6-5,TRBJ2-5,CASSWDRETQYF,TGTGCCAGCAGTTGGGACAGGGAGACCCAGTACTTC
.,TRBD2,TRBV10-2,TRBJ2-3,CASSSRRSGGADTQYF,TGCGCCAGCAGTTCCCGACGGAGCGGGGGGGCGGATACGCAGTATTTT
.,.,TRBV7-7,TRBJ2-3,CASSSGGTDTQYF,TGTGCCAGCAGCTCCGGGGGCACAGATACGCAGTATTTT
.,TRBD1,TRBV10-3,TRBJ1-2,CAIKAGQGDYGYTF,TGTGCCATCAAGGCGGGACAGGGGGACTATGGCTACACCTTC
.,.,TRBV6-1,TRBJ1-1,CASSEARGRGAFF,TGTGCCAGCAGTGAAGCAAGGGGAAGGGGAGCTTTCTTT
.,.,TRBV20-1,TRBJ1-1,CSASQGPEAFF,TGCAGTGCTAGTCAGGGCCCGGAGGCTTTCTTT
.,TRBD2,TRBV6-5,TRBJ2-1,CASSYSAGGGNEQFF,TGTGCCAGCAGTTACTCGGCGGGGGGAGGCAATGAGCAGTTCTTC
.,.,TRBV6-2/TRBV6-3,TRBJ1-2,CASSYYSGSGYTF,TGTGCCAGCAGTTACTATTCAGGGTCCGGCTACACCTTC
few,.,TRBV9,TRBJ1-1,CASSATGNTEAFF,TGTGCCAGCAGCGCGACAGGGAACACTGAAGCTTTCTTT
.,TRBD1,TRBV7-9,TRBJ1-6,CASSLTGQNNSPLHF,TGTGCCAGCAGCTTAACGGGACAGAATAATTCACCCCTCCACTTT
.,TRBD1,TRBV4-3,TRBJ1-5,CASSHAGDRVSNQPQHF,TGCGCCAGCAGCCACGCGGGGGACAGGGTAAGCAATCAGCCCCAGCATTTT
few,.,TRBV6-1,TRBJ2-7,CASSEGAYEQYF,TGTGCCAGCAGTGAGGGGGCGTACGAGCAGTACTTC
.,TRBD1,TRBV9,TRBJ1-6,CASSVAETGVSNSPLHF,TGTGCCAGCAGCGTAGCGGAGACAGGGGTTAGTAATTCACCCCTCCACTTT
.,.,TRBV18,TRBJ1-5,CASSPDPQGSNQPQHF,TGTGCCAGCTCACCAGATCCCCAGGGGAGCAATCAGCCCCAGCATTTT
.,.,TRBV5-8,TRBJ1-5,CASSFGQRQPQHF,TGTGCCAGCAGCTTCGGACAGCGTCAGCCCCAGCATTTT
.,.,TRBV23-1,TRBJ1-5,CASREGGGYSNQPQHF,TGCGCCAGCAGGGAGGGCGGGGGCTATAGCAATCAGCCCCAGCATTTT
.,.,TRBV27,TRBJ2-2,CASSLVMGRNTGELFF,TGTGCCAGCAGCTTGGTTATGGGCAGGAACACCGGGGAGCTGTTTTTT
.,.,TRBV30,TRBJ1-1,CAWSIPQSNTEAFF,TGTGCCTGGAGTATCCCCCAGTCGAACACTGAAGCTTTCTTT
.,TRBD1,TRBV6-1,TRBJ2-7,CASSEAGTGYEQYF,TGTGCCAGCAGTGAAGCGGGGACAGGCTACGAGCAGTACTTC
.,.,TRBV3-1/TRBV3-2,TRBJ1-1,CASSATEEAFF,TGTGCCAGCAGCGCGACAGAAGAAGCTTTCTTT
.,.,TRBV12-5,TRBJ1-5,CASGLVNEGDQPQHF,TGTGCTAGTGGTTTGGTAAACGAGGGGGATCAGCCCCAGCATTTT
.,TRBD1,TRBV27,TRBJ1-6,CASSLRDRSNSPLHF,TGTGCCAGCAGTTTACGGGACAGGAGTAATTCACCCCTCCACTTT
.,.,TRBV7-8,TRBJ2-1,CASSLAHGGARNEQFF,TGTGCCAGCAGCTTAGCCCACGGGGGAGCGCGGAATGAGCAGTTCTTC
.,.,TRBV6-1,TRBJ1-2,CASSDNNYGYTF,TGTGCCAGCAGTGACAATAACTATGGCTACACCTTC
.,TRBD1,TRBV3-1/TRBV3-2,TRBJ1-1,CASSPYQQRGLGEAFF,TGTGCCAGCAGCCCTTATCAACAAAGGGGGCTGGGTGAAGCTTTCTTT
few,.,TRBV19,TRBJ1-1,CASWLGAGTEAFF,TGTGCCAGTTGGCTAGGGGCAGGGACTGAAGCTTTCTTT
.,.,TRBV7-2,TRBJ1-2,CASSPPTLGYTF,TGTGCCAGCAGCCCACCCACTCTTGGCTACACCTTC
.,TRBD1,TRBV28,TRBJ1-1,CASSLRGQGYTEAFF,TGTGCCAGCAGTTTAAGGGGACAGGGCTACACTGAAGCTTTCTTT
once,.,TRBV7-6,TRBJ1-4,CASSPGGYTNEKLFF,TGTGCCAGCAGCCCTGGGGGGTACACTAATGAAAAACTGTTTTTT
.,.,TRBV3-1/TRBV3-2,TRBJ2-3,CASSQELIESTDTQYF,TGTGCCAGCAGCCAAGAATTGATCGAGAGCACAGATACGCAGTATTTT
.,.,TRBV5-6,TRBJ2-5,CASTLGGVETQYF,TGTGCCAGCACCCTCGGAGGGGTTGAGACCCAGTACTTC
.,TRBD1,TRBV7-2,TRBJ2-4,CASSKGQGRYIQYF,TGTGCCAGCAGCAAAGGACAGGGAAGATACATTCAGTACTTC
.,.,TRBV7-2,TRBJ2-7,CASSDRYEQYF,TGTGCCAGCAGCGACAGGTACGAGCAGTACTTC
.,.,TRBV28,TRBJ1-5,CASSLARDSNQPQHF,TGTGCCAGCAGTTTAGCCAGGGATAGCAATCAGCCCCAGCATTTT
.,.,TRBV28,TRBJ1-6,CASSLWGGETPLHF,TGTGCCAGCAGTTTATGGGGGGGGGAAACACCCCTCCACTTT
few,.,TRBV29-1,TRBJ2-2,CSVHRGELFF,TGCAGCGTTCACAGGGGGGAGCTGTTTTTT
.,TRBD1,TRBV5-4,TRBJ1-2,CASSLEGARVYGYTF,TGTGCCAGCAGCTTGGAGGGGGCGAGGGTCTATGGCTACACCTTC
.,.,TRBV21-1,TRBJ2-3,CASRARGRLTDTQYF,TGTGCCAGCAGAGCAAGGGGGAGACTCACAGATACGCAGTATTTT
.,TRBD1,TRBV18,TRBJ1-2,CASSPFVGDSQADYGYTF,TGTGCCAGCTCACCATTTGTAGGGGACAGTCAAGCCGACTATGGCTACACCTTC
.,.,TRBV4-1,TRBJ1-1,CASSHGGTEAFF,TGCGCCAGCAGCCACGGGGGCACTGAAGCTTTCTTT
.,.,TRBV7-9,TRBJ1-2,CASSLGTDGLGYTF,TGTGCCAGCAGCTTAGGGACAGACGGCCTAGGCTACACCTTC